Each of the 21 T cell receptor beta chains below was sequenced from the same sample in a study of blood T cell repertoires in COVID-19. Assay used: immunoSEQ multiplex PCR; TCRdb lists only in-frame clones, some missing. The sample consists of approximately 250,000 clones, roughly 84% of them appearing once. The sample taken for sequencing was peripheral blood. The source of these receptors is a woman aged 40 to 50 who had recovered from COVID-19.

The chain combines TRBV6-5 with TRBJ1-2; D uncertain. Germline CDR1 reads MNHEY; CDR2 reads SVGAGI. The CDR3 extends over 13 amino acids. Trimming cost V 0 bases and J 4 bases, with 6 bases left between them. CDR3 region: CASSYSGVYGYTF. The CDR3 nucleotides read TGTGCCAGCAGTTACTCGGGCGTCTATGGCTACACCTTC.

This clone was seen more than once but under ten times. The rearrangement uses TRBV2 and TRBJ1-6; 8 bases fit TRBD1. Germline CDR1 reads SNHLY; CDR2 reads FYNNEI. The CDR3 loop spans 15 amino acids. V was clipped by 3 bases and J by 14 bases; unmatched bases: 12. The CDR3, as DNA: TGTGCCAGCAGTGACCTGGGACAGGTATTCGAGGCCCTCCACTTT. Translated: CASSDLGQVFEALHF.

The CDR3 coding sequence is TGTGCCAGTAGTATTACGGGTCGTTACACAGATACGCAGTATTTT. Encoded protein: CASSITGRYTDTQYF. The rearrangement links TRBV19 to TRBJ2-3; D not resolved. In germline, CDR1 is LNHDA, CDR2 SQIVND (reference sequence). Trimming removed 3 bases at V and 2 bases at J, with 12 bases between. CDR3 size: 15 residues.

This sequence joins TRBV27 and TRBJ2-2, with 10 bases aligning to TRBD1. Germline V gene sequence: CDR1 MNHEY, CDR2 SMNVEV (reference sequence). Trimming took 3 bases from V and 5 from J; bases not matched to a gene: 6. This CDR3 is built from 16 residues. The CDR3 nucleotides read TGTGCCAGCAGTTTTGCCGGGACAGGGGTAACCGGGGAGCTGTTTTTT. Protein product: CASSFAGTGVTGELFF.

This chain links TRBV6-5 with TRBJ1-1; TRBD1 matches 7 bases. V was clipped by 6 bases and J by 0 bases; unmatched bases: 1. Germline loops: CDR1 MNHEY, CDR2 SVGAGI. This CDR3 region has 13 residues. The CDR3 spells CASRGQMNTEAFF. The CDR3 nucleotides read TGTGCCAGCAGGGGACAGATGAACACTGAAGCTTTCTTT.

The rearrangement uses TRBV6-5 and TRBJ2-7; 11 bases are a match to TRBD2. V was pared by 1 base and J by 3 bases, with 2 bases of the junction left unmatched. The germline CDR1 and CDR2 sequences are MNHEY and SVGAGI. The CDR3 sequence is 15 residues long. CDR3 DNA: TGTGCCAGCAGTTACTATAGCGGGGGGGGCTACGAGCAGTACTTC. Its translation: CASSYYSGGGYEQYF.

The chain recombines TRBV30 with TRBJ1-2; D might be TRBD1 (5 bases). The CDR3 consists of 13 residues. V lost 1 base and J lost 6, with 12 bases in between. From germline, CDR1 is GTSNPN and CDR2 SVGIG (reference sequence). CDR3 bases: TGTGCCTGGAGTGATGGGGGGTACGATGGCTACACCTTC. Its translation is CAWSDGGYDGYTF.

The chain recombines TRBV5-1 with TRBJ2-2, with 8 bases that match TRBD2. J gave up 3 bases and V 1 base, and 5 bases lay outside the gene matches. CDR1 SGHRS and CDR2 YFSETQ come from the germline V gene. The CDR3 totals 16 residues. CDR3 coding DNA: TGCGCCAGCAGCTTGTCTAAGCGGGGGCACACCGGGGAGCTGTTTTTT. Protein sequence: CASSLSKRGHTGELFF.

The chain combines TRBV19 with TRBJ1-6; 10 nucleotides match TRBD1. V gave up 6 bases and J gave up 7 bases; unmatched junction bases: 9. Germline-derived CDR1 and CDR2 are LNHDA and SQIVND (reference sequence). The CDR3 contains 16 residues. The chain's CDR3 is CASRPQGTGDNSPLHF. CDR3 DNA: TGTGCCAGTAGGCCTCAGGGGACAGGGGACAATTCACCCCTCCACTTT.

This chain joins TRBV27 and TRBJ1-1; 8 bases agree with TRBD1. The CDR3 covers 13 residues. Looked up from germline, CDR1 is MNHEY and CDR2 is SMNVEV (reference sequence). Trimming at V came to 5 bases and at J to 8 bases, leaving 7 bases not matched to a gene. The CDR3 sequence is CASSRSDRAEAFF. Written as DNA, the CDR3 is TGTGCCAGCAGTCGTTCGGACAGGGCCGAAGCTTTCTTT.

This sequence joins TRBV6-4 and TRBJ1-2, with 11 bases fitting TRBD1. Germline V gives CDR1 MRHNA, CDR2 SNTAGT. This CDR3 spans 15 amino acids. V lost 0 bases to trimming and J lost 7 bases; unmatched junction nucleotides: 4. Here the CDR3 DNA reads TGTGCCAGCAGTGACTCCGGGACAGGGGGTCGTGGCTACACCTTC. Translating it yields CASSDSGTGGRGYTF.

DNA of the CDR3: TGTGCCAGCAGTGAATTTGGCAGGGGCCCCTTCACAGATACGCAGTATTTT. It codes for CASSEFGRGPFTDTQYF. The V call is TRBV25-1, the J call TRBJ2-3, with D perhaps matching TRBD1 (6 bases). The CDR3 extends over 17 amino acids. From germline, CDR1 is MGHDK and CDR2 SYGVNS. Trimming cost V 1 base and J 2 bases, with 16 bases left between them.

This rearrangement joins TRBV16 to TRBJ1-5, with D tentatively TRBD1 (5 bases). Germline-derived CDR1 and CDR2 are KGHSY and FQNENV. Trimming shortened V by 0 bases and J by 4 bases, and 10 bases separated the two germline ends. This CDR3 region has 15 residues. The CDR3 here is CASSQSSGGNQPQHF. Written as DNA, the CDR3 is TGTGCCAGCAGCCAATCTAGTGGGGGGAATCAGCCCCAGCATTTT.

As concerns this clone: Other DNA sequences in the same sample also yield this CDR3. The V gene is TRBV18, the J gene TRBJ1-6; the D gene is possibly TRBD1 (5 bases). Germline V gene data show CDR1 as KGHSH and CDR2 as LQKENI. Trimming removed 3 bases from V and 7 bases from J, with 10 bases in between. There are 14 residues in the CDR3. CDR3 sequence reads: CASSPGDSNSPLHF. In DNA form, the CDR3 reads TGTGCCAGCTCACCTGGAGACAGCAATTCACCCCTCCACTTT.

The chain combines TRBV19 with TRBJ1-2; D perhaps matches TRBD1 (6 bases). Per the germline V gene, CDR1 is LNHDA and CDR2 is SQIVND (reference sequence). V gave up 7 bases and J gave up 4 bases, with 25 bases separating them. The CDR3 loop spans 17 amino acids. This CDR3 reads CASTATRGQLKGYGYTF. In DNA form, the CDR3 reads TGTGCCAGTACCGCCACCAGGGGACAACTTAAGGGCTATGGCTACACCTTC.

The gene calls are TRBV6-2 or TRBV6-3 and TRBJ1-5; TRBD1 agrees at 9 bases. V was clipped by 6 bases and J by 6 bases; unmatched bases: 6. This CDR3 has 14 amino acids. Germline-derived CDR1 and CDR2 are MNHEY and SVGEGT. The CDR3, as DNA: TGTGCCAGCAGCCGAACAGGGGGCGGTCAGCCCCAGCATTTT. Translated, it gives CASSRTGGGQPQHF.

The CDR3 protein is CAISVREGDYGYTF. In DNA, the CDR3 is TGTGCCATCAGTGTCCGCGAAGGAGACTATGGCTACACCTTC. The chain combines TRBV10-3 with TRBJ1-2, with D unclear. Trimming removed 4 bases at V and 3 bases at J, with 12 bases between. Germline V lookup: CDR1 ENHRY, CDR2 SYGVKD. The CDR3 totals 14 residues.

The V call is TRBV11-3, the J call TRBJ2-3; 9 nucleotides match TRBD1. Per the germline V gene, CDR1 is SGHNT and CDR2 is YENEEA. With V trimmed by 5 bases and J by 4 bases, 4 bases remained unmatched. The CDR3 is made up of 14 amino acids. The DNA of the CDR3 is TGTGCCAGCAGCCTACAGGGGGCCTCAGATACGCAGTATTTT. It encodes CASSLQGASDTQYF.

Concerning this clone itself: This may arise from a read error, as a much more abundant clone is one base away. The rearrangement joins TRBV5-6 to TRBJ1-2; a possible D gene is TRBD1 (5 bases). Trimming stripped 5 bases from V and 5 bases from J, with 7 bases between. Germline CDR1 reads SGHDT; CDR2 reads YYEEEE. The CDR3 is made up of 11 amino acids. In DNA form, the CDR3 reads TGTGCCAGCAGTCGACAGTATGGCTACACCTTC. It codes for CASSRQYGYTF.

The CDR3 sequence: CASSQDLPGQGYTEAFF. CDR3 DNA sequence: TGCGCCAGCAGCCAAGATCTACCCGGACAGGGATACACTGAAGCTTTCTTT. The V and J genes are TRBV4-3 and TRBJ1-1, with TRBD1 identical over 8 bases. This CDR3 spans 17 amino acids. Germline V gene sequence: CDR1 LGHNA, CDR2 YSLEER. V shed 0 bases and J 3 bases; nucleotides not matched to a gene: 9.

This clone was picked up one time. The V gene is TRBV11-2, the J gene TRBJ1-1; D remains ambiguous. Trimming removed 0 bases at V and 4 bases at J, with 6 bases between. The CDR3 is 13 amino acids. Germline assignment: CDR1 SGHAT and CDR2 FQNNGV. The CDR3 DNA sequence: TGTGCCAGCAGCTTAGATACGGGCACTGAAGCTTTCTTT. Its translation is CASSLDTGTEAFF.